The 19 T cell receptor beta chains given below trace back to one sample, sequenced in a study of T cells in localized non-small cell lung cancer. TCRdb keeps only in-frame clones here, not all; method: immunoSEQ multiplex PCR. The table records about 5,600 clones, about 28% of them present only once. This material consisted of lung tumor tissue, taken before any cancer treatment. These receptors were collected from a female donor over 55 with stage I lung adenocarcinoma.

This chain uses TRBV11-3 with TRBJ1-3, with unresolved D. Germline values: CDR1 SGHNT, CDR2 YENEEA. Trimming took 0 bases from V and 7 from J, leaving 10 bases between them. The CDR3 is made up of 14 amino acids. CDR3 coding DNA: TGTGCCAGCAGCTTAGATGTACCCAGGAACACCATATATTTT. This codes for CASSLDVPRNTIYF.

The chain carries TRBV29-1 and TRBJ2-3; D is unclear. There are 13 residues in the CDR3. Germline V gene sequence: CDR1 SQVTM, CDR2 ANQGSEA. With 4 bases removed from V and 2 bases from J, the gap between germline ends came to 10 bases. The CDR3 sequence is CSVVAWATDTQYF. DNA for the CDR3: TGCAGCGTTGTGGCCTGGGCCACAGATACGCAGTATTTT.

This clone came up a few times. This rearrangement joins TRBV6-8 to TRBJ1-5, with 12 bases matching TRBD1. V was pared by 5 bases and J by 5 bases, with 7 bases of the junction left unmatched. Germline values: CDR1 MNHGY, CDR2 SAAAGT. This CDR3 has 16 residues. The CDR3 reads CASSRLGTGGYQPQHF. The DNA for the CDR3 is TGTGCCAGCAGTCGTCTCGGGACAGGGGGCTATCAGCCCCAGCATTTT.

This clone was counted ten times or more. The CDR3 nucleotides read TGTGCCAGCAGCTTGGTCGGACTAGCGGGAGTCGAGCAGTACTTC. Encoded protein: CASSLVGLAGVEQYF. The chain combines TRBV11-3 with TRBJ2-7; TRBD2 aligns across 13 bases. Trimming took 3 bases from V and 6 from J; bases not matched to a gene: 5. From germline, CDR1 is SGHNT and CDR2 YENEEA. There are 15 residues in the CDR3.

This clone is termed medium-sized. The CDR3 is CASSARDKGETQYF. CDR3 bases: TGTGCCAGCAGCGCCCGGGACAAAGGAGAGACCCAGTACTTC. This rearrangement joins TRBV11-3 to TRBJ2-5; D perhaps matches TRBD1 (6 bases). This CDR3 is 14 amino acids long. V was pared by 5 bases and J by 4 bases, with 14 bases between. CDR1 and CDR2 from the germline V gene are SGHNT and YENEEA. Drawing the rest from reference TRBV11-3 and TRBJ2-5, the complete variable domain is EAGVVQSPRYKIIEKKQPVAFWCNPISGHNTLYWYLQNLGQGPELLIRYENEEAVDDSQLPKDRFSAERLKGVDSTLKIQPAELGDSAVYLCASSARDKGETQYFGPGTRLLVL.

CDR3 sequence reads: CASTGPVLDGELFF. The CDR3 DNA sequence: TGTGCCAGCACCGGACCCGTGTTGGACGGGGAGCTGTTTTTT. The V call is TRBV9, the J call TRBJ2-2, with D unclear. The CDR3 runs to 14 residues. Trimming pared 6 bases from V and 7 bases from J, leaving 16 bases between. Germline V gene sequence: CDR1 SGDLS, CDR2 YYNGEE.

This clone appeared a few times. This chain uses TRBV29-1 with TRBJ2-7; a weak D match, TRBD2 (6 bases). V was pared by 2 bases and J by 7 bases, with 21 bases between. Germline lookup yields CDR1 SQVTM and CDR2 ANQGSEA. The CDR3 spans 15 residues. The CDR3 DNA reads as TGCAGCGTTGAAAGGGATAGCGGAGGAACGGGGGAGCAGTACTTC. Protein product: CSVERDSGGTGEQYF.

This clone has only one observation. The chain employs TRBV2 and TRBJ2-7; 8 nucleotides line up with TRBD1. CDR1 and CDR2 from the germline V gene are SNHLY and FYNNEI. The CDR3 is 13 residues long. The V gene end was trimmed by 2 bases and the J gene end by 7 bases; junction bases not matched to a gene: 4. The CDR3 nucleotides read TGTGCCAGCAGTGAACAGGGGGCGGGGGAGCAGTACTTC. Residues: CASSEQGAGEQYF.

This chain's CDR3 is CASSFGTYSGVLDEQYF. CDR3 nucleotides: TGTGCCAGCAGTTTCGGGACCTATAGCGGGGTATTGGACGAGCAGTACTTC. The V gene is TRBV11-3, the J gene TRBJ2-7, with 8 bases identical to TRBD2. Germline CDR1 reads SGHNT; CDR2 reads YENEEA. This CDR3 is 17 amino acids long. V lost 6 bases, J lost 5 bases, and 18 bases stayed unmatched.

V is TRBV9 and J is TRBJ1-4; 10 positions match TRBD1. Germline loops: CDR1 SGDLS, CDR2 YYNGEE. Trimming cost V 5 bases and J 10 bases; bases outside gene matches: 11. The CDR3 contains 15 residues. CDR3 bases: TGTGCCAGCAGTGAATTCGGGACAGGGGACGGAAAACTGTTTTTT. It is translated as CASSEFGTGDGKLFF.

The rearrangement links TRBV18 to TRBJ1-1; D not resolved. CDR3 length: 13 residues. Trimming removed 3 bases at V and 3 bases at J, with 8 bases between. Looked up from germline, CDR1 is KGHSH and CDR2 is LQKENI. The CDR3 is CASSPAGDTEAFF. The CDR3 DNA sequence: TGTGCCAGCTCACCGGCCGGGGACACTGAAGCTTTCTTT.

This clone showed up just a few times. V usage is TRBV6-8 and J usage is TRBJ2-7; D possibly uses TRBD1 or TRBD2 (5 bases each). Germline CDR1 is MNHGY and CDR2 is SAAAGT. This CDR3 spans 14 amino acids. Trimming shortened V by 10 bases and J by 1 base, and 17 bases separated the two germline ends. CDR3: CATIPGPTSYEQYF. The CDR3 DNA reads as TGTGCCACCATCCCGGGACCTACATCCTACGAGCAGTACTTC.

By sample share, this clone is large (0.1 to 1%). The rearrangement uses TRBV18 and TRBJ1-5; D gene ambiguous. Germline V gene data show CDR1 as KGHSH and CDR2 as LQKENI. Trimming took off 5 bases at V and 0 bases at J, with 11 bases between the two ends. The CDR3 extends over 15 amino acids. CDR3 residues: CASSYEQLSNQPQHF. The CDR3 DNA reads TGTGCCAGCTCATATGAGCAACTTAGCAATCAGCCCCAGCATTTT.

The rearrangement uses TRBV11-3 and TRBJ1-6; D is unresolved. The CDR3 covers 18 residues. V was shortened by 5 bases and J by 0 bases, with 17 bases between the two germline ends. Germline V gene lookup returns CDR1 SGHNT and CDR2 YENEEA. The CDR3 nucleotides read TGTGCCAGCAGCCCCACCTCGTGGGCTTTCTCCTATAATTCACCCCTCCACTTT. It encodes CASSPTSWAFSYNSPLHF.

The chain combines TRBV18 with TRBJ2-1; D remains ambiguous. Trimming took off 3 bases at V and 13 bases at J, with 13 bases between the two ends. Germline V gene data show CDR1 as KGHSH and CDR2 as LQKENI. The CDR3 is 12 residues long. The CDR3 coding sequence is TGTGCCAGCTCACCCGGCGAAAGGGCCCAGTTCTTC. Protein: CASSPGERAQFF.

Here the CDR3 reads CASSTTGNNEQFF. The CDR3 nucleotides are TGCGCCAGCAGCACGACAGGAAACAATGAGCAGTTCTTC. This chain links TRBV23-1 with TRBJ2-1; perhaps TRBD1 as D (6 bases). TRBV23-1 is given ORF status, its function remaining uncertain. There are 13 residues in the CDR3. The V and J ends lost 6 bases and 5 bases respectively, with 11 bases between them.

There are a few counts of this clone. This chain connects TRBV9 to TRBJ1-3, with 9 bases identical to TRBD1. With 4 bases clipped from V and 3 bases from J, the junction kept 11 bases outside the gene matches. CDR1 and CDR2 (germline): SGDLS, YYNGEE. The length of the CDR3 is 17 residues. CDR3 in amino acids: CASSTRTGGAIGNTIYF. CDR3 bases: TGTGCCAGCAGCACCAGAACAGGGGGCGCGATTGGAAACACCATATATTTT.

This clone was recorded a few times. V and J are TRBV10-3 and TRBJ1-6; D is perhaps TRBD1 (5 bases). V shed 10 bases and J shed 5 bases, with 12 bases lying between them. Germline V gene sequence: CDR1 ENHRY, CDR2 SYGVKD. The CDR3 spans 13 residues. CDR3 nucleotide sequence: TGTGCCAGTGGGGCTGGGAATAATTCACCCCTCCACTTT. Translating gives CASGAGNNSPLHF.

The V and J genes are TRBV28 and TRBJ2-1; 11 bases align to TRBD1. Germline CDR1 is MDHEN and CDR2 is SYDVKM. V shed 5 bases and J 8 bases; nucleotides not matched to a gene: 14. The CDR3 totals 17 residues. CDR3 residues: CASSGYPGTGGFDEQFF. Here the CDR3 DNA reads TGTGCCAGCAGTGGATACCCCGGGACAGGGGGATTCGATGAGCAGTTCTTC.